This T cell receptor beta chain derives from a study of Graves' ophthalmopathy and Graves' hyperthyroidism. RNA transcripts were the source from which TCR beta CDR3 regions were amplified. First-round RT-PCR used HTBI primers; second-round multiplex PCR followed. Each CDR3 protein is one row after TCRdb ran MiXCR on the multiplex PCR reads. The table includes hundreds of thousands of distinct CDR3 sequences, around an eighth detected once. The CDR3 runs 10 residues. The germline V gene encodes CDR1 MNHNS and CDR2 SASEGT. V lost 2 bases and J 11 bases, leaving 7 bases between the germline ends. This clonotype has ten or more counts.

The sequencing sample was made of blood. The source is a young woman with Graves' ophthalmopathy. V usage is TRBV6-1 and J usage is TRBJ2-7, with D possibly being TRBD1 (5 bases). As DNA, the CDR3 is TGTGCCAGCAGTGAATTAGGGGAGTACTTC. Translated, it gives CASSELGEYF.